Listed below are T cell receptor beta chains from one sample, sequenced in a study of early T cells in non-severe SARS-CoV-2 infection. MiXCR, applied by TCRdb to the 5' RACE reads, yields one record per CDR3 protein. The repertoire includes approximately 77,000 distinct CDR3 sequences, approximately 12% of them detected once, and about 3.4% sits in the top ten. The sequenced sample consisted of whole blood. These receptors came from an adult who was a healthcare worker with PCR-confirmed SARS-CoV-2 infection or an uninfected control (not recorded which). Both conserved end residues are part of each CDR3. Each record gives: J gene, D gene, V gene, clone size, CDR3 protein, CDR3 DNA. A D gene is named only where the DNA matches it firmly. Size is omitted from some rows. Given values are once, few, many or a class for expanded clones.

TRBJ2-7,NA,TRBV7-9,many,CASSVSSLYEQYF,TGTGCCAGCAGCGTTAGTAGCCTCTACGAGCAGTACTTC
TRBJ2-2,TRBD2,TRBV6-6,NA,CASRKQSTSGRTGELFF,TGTGCCAGCAGAAAACAATCGACTAGCGGGAGGACCGGGGAGCTGTTTTTT
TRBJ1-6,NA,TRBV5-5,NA,CASSSNWQRVNSPLHF,TGTGCCAGCAGCTCCAATTGGCAGAGGGTTAATTCACCCCTCCACTTT
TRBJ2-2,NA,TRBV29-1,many,CSVVGTNTGELFF,TGCAGCGTTGTGGGCACGAACACCGGGGAGCTGTTTTTT
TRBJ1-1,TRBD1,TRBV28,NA,CASSSLTGANTEAFF,TGTGCCAGCAGTTCCTTGACAGGGGCGAACACTGAAGCTTTCTTT
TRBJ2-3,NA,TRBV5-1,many,CASSLVQGITDTQYF,TGCGCCAGCAGCTTGGTGCAGGGAATCACAGATACGCAGTATTTT
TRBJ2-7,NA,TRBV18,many,CASSPPGLDSYEQYF,TGTGCCAGCTCTCCCCCGGGACTGGACTCCTACGAGCAGTACTTC
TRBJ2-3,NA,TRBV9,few,CASSVARGIDTQYF,TGTGCCAGCAGCGTAGCTAGGGGGATAGATACGCAGTATTTT
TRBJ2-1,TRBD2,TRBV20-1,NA,CSAEAGLFYNEQFF,TGCAGTGCCGAAGCGGGACTCTTTTACAATGAGCAGTTCTTC
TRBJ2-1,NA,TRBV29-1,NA,CSVEERALYNEQFF,TGCAGCGTTGAAGAGAGGGCCCTGTACAATGAGCAGTTCTTC
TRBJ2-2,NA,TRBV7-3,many,CASSSQGSGELFF,TGTGCCAGCAGCTCCCAAGGGAGCGGGGAGCTGTTTTTT
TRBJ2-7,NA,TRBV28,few,CASGGTYEQYF,TGTGCCAGCGGGGGCACTTACGAGCAGTACTTC
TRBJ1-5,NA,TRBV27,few,CTSSLQGNNQPQHF,TGTACCAGCAGTCTACAGGGAAACAATCAGCCCCAGCATTTT
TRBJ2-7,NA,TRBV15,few,CATSRPGAAYEQYF,TGTGCCACCAGCAGACCGGGGGCCGCCTACGAGCAGTACTTC
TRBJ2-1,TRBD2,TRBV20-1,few,CSARVAGARRGFDEQFF,TGCAGTGCTAGAGTAGCGGGAGCCCGCCGGGGCTTCGATGAGCAGTTCTTC
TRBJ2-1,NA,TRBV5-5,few,CASSLREKGYNEQFF,TGTGCCAGCAGCTTACGGGAGAAGGGCTACAATGAGCAGTTCTTC
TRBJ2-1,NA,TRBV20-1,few,CSAREPWDSYNEQFF,TGCAGTGCTAGAGAGCCTTGGGACTCCTACAATGAGCAGTTCTTC
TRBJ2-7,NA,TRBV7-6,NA,CASTVGRGGYEQYF,TGTGCCAGCACCGTTGGGAGAGGCGGCTACGAGCAGTACTTC
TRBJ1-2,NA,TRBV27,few,CASSLLDPPREHGYTF,TGTGCCAGCAGTTTACTAGACCCCCCCAGGGAACATGGCTACACCTTC
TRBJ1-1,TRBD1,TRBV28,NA,CASSRQGYEAFF,TGTGCCAGCAGCCGACAGGGTTATGAAGCTTTCTTT
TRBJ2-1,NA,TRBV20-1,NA,CSASGVKYNEQFF,TGCAGTGCTAGTGGGGTAAAGTACAATGAGCAGTTCTTC
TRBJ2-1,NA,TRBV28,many,CASTPGSPYNEQFF,TGTGCCAGCACTCCCGGTTCCCCTTACAATGAGCAGTTCTTC
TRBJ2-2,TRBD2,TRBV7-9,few,CASNGGLASTGELFF,TGTGCCAGCAACGGCGGACTAGCGAGCACCGGGGAGCTGTTTTTT